The clone carrying this T cell receptor (beta chain) turned up a few times. No antigen is known for it. This entry is derived from a study of cytomegalovirus exposure and HLA in healthy donors. PCR was performed using 60 Vbeta and 13 Jbeta primers. The data were produced by immunoSEQ multiplex PCR, yet TCRdb's version contains in-frame clones alone and is incomplete. The sample has 130,000 or so clones; about 8.6% are singletons. CDR3 length: 13 residues. Germline CDR1 GTSNPN, CDR2 SVGIG (reference sequence). Trimming removed 4 bases from V and 4 bases from J, with 13 bases in between. Study-level findings and limits: Within the data, a cluster of highly shared sequence variants was likely a sequencing artifact. Many donors carried some public TCRs, although rarity characterized most TCR sequences. Most TCR beta V segments were productive about 90% or about 30% of the time in an earlier analysis. A later analysis showed that HLA-associated TCR beta chains had undergone more clonal expansion than equally common others.

This rearrangement joins TRBV30 to TRBJ2-5, with unresolved D. The TCR originated in a woman in her 40s in good health and CMV-seropositive. Sequencing was carried out using PBMCs. The CDR3 coding sequence is TGTGCCTGGATCCCACCCAACGGAGAGACCCAGTACTTC. Translating it yields CAWIPPNGETQYF.